Below are 12 T cell receptor beta chains sequenced from a single sample in a study of control samples from healthy donors and cancer patients. Assay used: immunoSEQ multiplex PCR; TCRdb lists only in-frame clones, some missing. The sample carries about 180,000 clones, roughly 89% recorded once. Sequences were obtained from blood. Receptors were obtained from a woman between 45 and 60 years old in good health.

The J gene is TRBJ1-5, the V gene TRBV30, with D maybe TRBD1 (6 bases). Germline loops: CDR1 GTSNPN, CDR2 SVGIG (reference sequence). V was shortened by 0 bases and J by 2 bases, with 14 bases between the two germline ends. The length of the CDR3 is 16 residues. The CDR3 bases are TGTGCCTGGAGTGTCCGCCTCAGGGGTGGCAATCAGCCCCAGCATTTT. Protein product: CAWSVRLRGGNQPQHF.

J is TRBJ1-2 and V is TRBV28; D ambiguous. The V and J ends lost 2 bases and 0 bases respectively, with 1 base between them. Germline CDR1 and CDR2: MDHEN and SYDVKM. The CDR3 totals 12 residues. The CDR3 region is CASSLPNYGYTF. CDR3 DNA sequence: TGTGCCAGCAGTTTACCTAACTATGGCTACACCTTC.

The count of this clone is one. The chain couples TRBV7-6 to TRBJ1-6; TRBD1 agrees at 11 bases. V lost 1 base and J lost 0; bases outside the gene matches: 8. Germline V CDR1 and CDR2: SGHVS, FNYEAQ. CDR3 length: 20 amino acids. Here the CDR3 reads CASSLEGVDRGLSYNSPLHF. Written as DNA, the CDR3 is TGTGCCAGCAGCTTAGAAGGGGTGGACAGGGGGCTCTCCTATAATTCACCCCTCCACTTT.

The chain uses TRBV27 and TRBJ2-7; D gene unclear. The V gene's germline CDR1 is MNHEY and CDR2 SMNVEV (reference sequence). The CDR3 is 16 residues long. Trimming stripped 2 bases from V and 2 bases from J, with 16 bases between. CDR3 in DNA: TGTGCCAGCAGTTTAAGCCCCGGTTCTCTAACCTACGAGCAGTACTTC. Translation: CASSLSPGSLTYEQYF.

The chain carries TRBV5-1 and TRBJ2-2; TRBD2 matches at 15 bases. There are 15 residues in the CDR3. The junction had 3 bases not matched to a gene; V was cut back by 4 bases and J by 8 bases. Germline V lookup: CDR1 SGHRS, CDR2 YFSETQ. CDR3 region: CASSEGLAGGGELFF. The CDR3 DNA reads TGCGCCAGCAGCGAGGGACTAGCGGGGGGTGGGGAGCTGTTTTTT.

The rearrangement links TRBV27 to TRBJ1-1; 11 nucleotides match TRBD1. The germline CDR1 and CDR2 sequences are MNHEY and SMNVEV (reference sequence). J lost 5 bases, V lost 6 bases, and 11 bases had no gene match. The CDR3 runs 16 residues. The CDR3 spells CASSLGQGARGTEAFF. CDR3 bases: TGTGCCAGCAGCCTAGGACAGGGGGCGCGAGGAACTGAAGCTTTCTTT.

The chain is built from TRBV3-1 (or the pseudogene TRBV3-2) and TRBJ2-5; D gene uncertain. The CDR3 loop spans 18 amino acids. V lost 0 bases, J lost 0 bases, and 17 bases lay in between. Germline CDR1 LGHDT, CDR2 YNNKEL (reference sequence). CDR3 protein: CASSQDKWFQLDQETQYF. The CDR3, as DNA: TGTGCCAGCAGCCAAGATAAGTGGTTCCAGTTAGACCAAGAGACCCAGTACTTC.

The rearrangement links TRBV6-2 or TRBV6-3 to TRBJ1-2; no firm D call. This CDR3 region has 16 residues. Germline CDR1 and CDR2: MNHEY and SVGEGT. V gave up 0 bases and J gave up 3 bases, with 14 bases separating them. The CDR3 spells CASSYSKFDGDYGYTF. The CDR3 DNA reads as TGTGCCAGCAGTTACTCGAAGTTTGACGGCGACTATGGCTACACCTTC.

V gene TRBV27 combines with J gene TRBJ1-5, with D maybe TRBD1 (5 bases). The CDR3 totals 13 residues. V lost 4 bases and J 1 base, leaving 5 bases between the germline ends. Germline V CDR1 and CDR2: MNHEY, SMNVEV (reference sequence). The CDR3 nucleotides read TGTGCCAGCAGTTGGGGCAGCAATCAGCCCCAGCATTTT. Translated, it gives CASSWGSNQPQHF.

The CDR3 coding sequence is TGTGCCAGCAGCCCGCTCGAGGGCTCCTACAATGAGCAGTTCTTC. Translation: CASSPLEGSYNEQFF. J is TRBJ2-1 and V is TRBV7-3; possibly TRBD2 for D (5 bases). Germline assignment: CDR1 SGHTA and CDR2 FQGTGA. Trimming took off 5 bases at V and 0 bases at J, with 11 bases between the two ends. The CDR3 consists of 15 residues.

V gene TRBV3-1 (or the pseudogene TRBV3-2) combines with J gene TRBJ1-4; D is unresolved. CDR3 length: 14 residues. V was pared by 0 bases and J by 4 bases, with 6 bases between. Germline CDR1 is LGHDT and CDR2 is YNNKEL (reference sequence). This CDR3 is CASSQDGSNEKLFF. For the CDR3, the DNA is TGTGCCAGCAGCCAAGATGGGAGTAATGAAAAACTGTTTTTT.

The CDR3 DNA sequence: TGTGCCAGCAGTTCGTCGAGGGCTAACTATGGCTACACCTTC. The encoded protein is CASSSSRANYGYTF. The rearrangement uses TRBV28 and TRBJ1-2; no definite D call. The V end lost 4 bases, the J end lost 0 bases, and 9 bases lay between the germline ends. The CDR3 sequence is 14 residues long. Germline loops: CDR1 MDHEN, CDR2 SYDVKM.